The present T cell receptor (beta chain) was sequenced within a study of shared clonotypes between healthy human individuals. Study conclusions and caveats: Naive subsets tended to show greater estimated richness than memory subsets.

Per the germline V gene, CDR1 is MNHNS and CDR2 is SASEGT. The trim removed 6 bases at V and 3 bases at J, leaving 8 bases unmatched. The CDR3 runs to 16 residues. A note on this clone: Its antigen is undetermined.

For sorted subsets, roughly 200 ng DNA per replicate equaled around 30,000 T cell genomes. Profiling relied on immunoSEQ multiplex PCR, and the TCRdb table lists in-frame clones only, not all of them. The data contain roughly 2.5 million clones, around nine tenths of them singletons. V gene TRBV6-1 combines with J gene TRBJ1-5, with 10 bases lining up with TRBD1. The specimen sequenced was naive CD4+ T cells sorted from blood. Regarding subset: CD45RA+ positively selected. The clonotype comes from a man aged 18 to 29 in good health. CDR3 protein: CASREPGQGNNQPQHF. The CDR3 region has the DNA TGTGCCAGCAGAGAACCGGGACAGGGGAACAATCAGCCCCAGCATTTT.